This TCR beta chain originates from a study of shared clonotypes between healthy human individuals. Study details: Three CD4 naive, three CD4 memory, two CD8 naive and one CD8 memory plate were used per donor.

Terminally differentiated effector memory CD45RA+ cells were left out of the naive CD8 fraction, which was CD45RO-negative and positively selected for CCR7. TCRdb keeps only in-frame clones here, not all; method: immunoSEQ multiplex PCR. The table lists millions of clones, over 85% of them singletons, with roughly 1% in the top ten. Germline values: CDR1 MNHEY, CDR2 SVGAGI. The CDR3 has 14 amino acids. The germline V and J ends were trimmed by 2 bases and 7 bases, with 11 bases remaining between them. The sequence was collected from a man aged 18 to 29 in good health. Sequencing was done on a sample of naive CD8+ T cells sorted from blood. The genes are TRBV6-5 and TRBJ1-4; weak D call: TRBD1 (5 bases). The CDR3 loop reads CASSYVDGGEKLFF. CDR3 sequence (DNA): TGTGCCAGCAGTTACGTCGACGGGGGTGAAAAACTGTTTTTT.